Here is one T cell receptor (beta chain) with its context. This sample was included in a study of cytomegalovirus exposure and HLA in healthy donors. J was trimmed by 0 bases and V by 10 bases; bases with no gene match: 7. The germline V gene has CDR1 LNHDA and CDR2 SQIVND (reference sequence). This CDR3 contains 17 residues. Primers included in the PCR were 60 Vbeta and 13 Jbeta primers. Profiling relied on immunoSEQ multiplex PCR, and the TCRdb table lists in-frame clones only, not all of them. This table holds 180,000 or so clones. The sequenced material came from PBMCs. The source is a woman under 30 in good health and CMV-seropositive. The V and J genes are TRBV19 and TRBJ2-1, with 15 bases that match TRBD2. CDR3 nucleotides: TGTGCCACCGCCGGGACTAGCGGGGGGATCTCCTACAATGAGCAGTTCTTC. It specifies CATAGTSGGISYNEQFF.